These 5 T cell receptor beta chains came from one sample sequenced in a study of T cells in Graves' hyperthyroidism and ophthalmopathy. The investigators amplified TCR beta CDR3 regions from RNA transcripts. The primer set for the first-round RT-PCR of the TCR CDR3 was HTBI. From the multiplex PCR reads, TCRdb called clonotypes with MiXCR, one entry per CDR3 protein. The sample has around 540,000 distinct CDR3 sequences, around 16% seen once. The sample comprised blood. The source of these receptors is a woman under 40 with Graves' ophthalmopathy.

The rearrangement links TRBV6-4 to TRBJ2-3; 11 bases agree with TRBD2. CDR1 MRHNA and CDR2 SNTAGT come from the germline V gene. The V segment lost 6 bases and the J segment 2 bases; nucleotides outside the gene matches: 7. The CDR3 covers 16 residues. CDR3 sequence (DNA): TGTGCCAGCAGCATGGGACTAGCGGTAGACACAGATACGCAGTATTTT. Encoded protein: CASSMGLAVDTDTQYF.

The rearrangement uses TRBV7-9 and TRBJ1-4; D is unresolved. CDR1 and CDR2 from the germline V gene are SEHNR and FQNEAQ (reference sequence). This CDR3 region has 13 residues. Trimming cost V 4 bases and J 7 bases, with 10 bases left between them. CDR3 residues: CASSSGGLEKLFF. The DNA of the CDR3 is TGTGCCAGCAGCTCTGGTGGTCTTGAAAAACTGTTTTTT.

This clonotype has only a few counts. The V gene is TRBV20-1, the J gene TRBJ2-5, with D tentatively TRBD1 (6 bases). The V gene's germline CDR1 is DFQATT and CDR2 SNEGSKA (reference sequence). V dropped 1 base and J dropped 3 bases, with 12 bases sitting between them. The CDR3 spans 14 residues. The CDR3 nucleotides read TGCAGTGCTAGAGGTTCGGACAGTAAAGAGACCCAGTACTTC. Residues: CSARGSDSKETQYF.

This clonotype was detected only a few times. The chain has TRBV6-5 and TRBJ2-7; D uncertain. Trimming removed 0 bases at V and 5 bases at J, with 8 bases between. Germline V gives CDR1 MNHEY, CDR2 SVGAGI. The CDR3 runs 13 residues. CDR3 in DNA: TGTGCCAGCAGTTACTCAAAAGCTAACGAGCAGTACTTC. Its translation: CASSYSKANEQYF.

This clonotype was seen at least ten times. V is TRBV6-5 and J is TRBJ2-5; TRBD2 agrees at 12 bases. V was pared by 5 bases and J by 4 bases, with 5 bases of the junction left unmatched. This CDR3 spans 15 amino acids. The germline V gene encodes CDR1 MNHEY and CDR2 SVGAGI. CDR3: CASSTLAGGLETQYF. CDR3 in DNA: TGTGCCAGCAGTACTCTAGCGGGAGGGTTAGAGACCCAGTACTTC.